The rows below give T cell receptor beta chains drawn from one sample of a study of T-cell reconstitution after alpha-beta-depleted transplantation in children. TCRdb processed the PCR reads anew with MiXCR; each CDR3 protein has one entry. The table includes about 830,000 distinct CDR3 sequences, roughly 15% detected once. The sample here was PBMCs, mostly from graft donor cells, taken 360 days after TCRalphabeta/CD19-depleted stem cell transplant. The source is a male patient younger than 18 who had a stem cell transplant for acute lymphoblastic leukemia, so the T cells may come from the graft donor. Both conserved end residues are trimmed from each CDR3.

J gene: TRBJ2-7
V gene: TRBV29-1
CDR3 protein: SVGTGAVVSYEQY

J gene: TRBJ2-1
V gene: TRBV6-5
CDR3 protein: ASSYLGRSEQF

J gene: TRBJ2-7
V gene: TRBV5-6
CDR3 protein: ASSRPGQRYEQY

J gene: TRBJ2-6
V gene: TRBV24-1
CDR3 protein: ALPGGTPYVLT

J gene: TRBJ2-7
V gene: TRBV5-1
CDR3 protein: ASSLALLAGGPRSYEQY

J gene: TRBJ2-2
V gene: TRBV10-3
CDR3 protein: AISEDSGINGELF

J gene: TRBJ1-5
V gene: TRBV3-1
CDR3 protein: ASSQEPGRGNQPQH

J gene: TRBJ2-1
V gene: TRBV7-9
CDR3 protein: ASSPSDSSYNEQF

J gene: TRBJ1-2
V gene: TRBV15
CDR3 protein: ATSRRTANYGYT

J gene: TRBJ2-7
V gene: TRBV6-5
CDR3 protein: ASSYLTTGASYEQY

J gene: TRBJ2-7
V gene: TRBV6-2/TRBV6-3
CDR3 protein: ASSYTSSYEQY

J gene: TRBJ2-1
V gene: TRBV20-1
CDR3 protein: SARAGQSYNEQF

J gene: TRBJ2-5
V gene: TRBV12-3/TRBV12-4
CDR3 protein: ASSTYRGGEETQY

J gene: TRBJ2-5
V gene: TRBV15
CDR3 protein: ATSRRTSGRGETQY

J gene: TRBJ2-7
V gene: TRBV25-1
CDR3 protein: ASSGLGTGGYEQY

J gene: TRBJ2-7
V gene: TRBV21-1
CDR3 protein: ASSLRGDRALSGGHEQY

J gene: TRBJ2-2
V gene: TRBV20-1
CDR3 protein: SLGELF

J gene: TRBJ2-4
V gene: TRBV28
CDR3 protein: ASRTRGRNIQY

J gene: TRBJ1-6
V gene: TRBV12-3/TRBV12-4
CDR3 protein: ASSSGTGVAPLH

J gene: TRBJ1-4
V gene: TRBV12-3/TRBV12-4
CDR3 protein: ASSLNRFREKLF

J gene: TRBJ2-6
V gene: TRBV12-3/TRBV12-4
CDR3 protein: ASSPQGAGSGANVLT

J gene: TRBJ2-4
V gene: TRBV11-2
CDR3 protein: ASSRLRASKNIQY

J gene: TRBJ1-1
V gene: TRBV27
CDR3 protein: ASSAPGQGNTEAF

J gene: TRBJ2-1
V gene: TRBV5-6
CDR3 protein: ASSVGGDPANNEQF

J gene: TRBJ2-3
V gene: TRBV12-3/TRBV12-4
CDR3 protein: ASSLEGFGTDTQY

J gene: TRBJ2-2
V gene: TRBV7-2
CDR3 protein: ASSLPVRTGFTGELF

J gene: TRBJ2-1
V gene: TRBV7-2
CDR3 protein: ASSVTTSGGRF